This T cell receptor beta chain was captured by sequencing in a study of neurological immune-mediated disorders (dated by TCRdb to the late 2010s). Regarding the complete study: Peripheral blood TCR-beta repertoires from HTLV-I-associated myelopathy (HAM/TSP) patients, multiple sclerosis patients and healthy controls were compared by UMI-based sequencing. The roughly 99 TCR-beta libraries covered PBMC samples along with longitudinal samples, technical triplicates, and paired sorted CD4+ and CD8+ T-cell subsets. The cohort was made up of 65 to 75 subjects, consisting of some 14 HAM/TSP patients, 34 multiple sclerosis patients and around 20 healthy controls.

Results the study describes overall, beyond this receptor: The highest TCR clonal expansion was observed in HAM/TSP patients, whereas the lowest was observed in MS patients, even when compared with healthy controls. No identical CDR3 amino acid sequences were shared among expanded clones across subjects, suggesting private TCR-beta repertoires in all groups.

This clonotype was picked up many times. Its antigen is unknown. No much larger clone is present one base from it, and per-base qualities are unavailable. The healthy controls were volunteers from blood banks in Maryland, USA. Sorted-subset TCR libraries were prepared from about 1 million sorted CD4+ or CD8+ T cells. Peripheral blood was subjected to Ficoll-Hypaque density gradient centrifugation to isolate PBMCs, which were then cryopreserved in liquid nitrogen. Paired sorted CD4+ and CD8+ subsets came from healthy controls, HAM/TSP patients and MS patients. To synthesize cDNA, template-switch 5'RACE was performed with a primer carrying a 10-nucleotide random unique molecular identifier so that each TCR transcript was tagged. Over 200 million TCR-beta sequences, covering 15-18 subjects, were produced in each sequencing run. The RNeasy kit was used to extract total RNA. Using the KAPA Real-time Library Amplification kit, TCR-beta VDJ regions were amplified with primers for the TCR constant region and the 5'RACE anchor. A first PCR added sample indexes and Illumina adaptors, after which a second PCR increased the library yield. After purification with Ampure beads, the TCR product of roughly 650 bp was size-selected on a 2% E-gel SizeSelection system. Before pooling, libraries had their quality checked on a Bioanalyzer, their concentration measured with Qubit, and their quantity determined with the Kapa Library Quantification kit. An Illumina HiSeq 2500 sequenced the libraries paired-end 2 x 150 bp. To increase sequence diversity, roughly 25-31% phiX was spiked into each library pool. The paper's processing steps were these. Quality-filtered reads were processed with the UMI-based MiGEC pipeline, which removed over 85% of raw TCR sequences during error correction. IMGT germline references were used for alignment of VDJ genes, and clonotypes were defined by a unique CDR3 amino acid sequence together with V-J genes. Clonal expansion, Shannon diversity and CDR3 relatedness (CalcPairwiseDistances, ClusterSamples) were evaluated with VDJtools, and phylogenetic trees were built with CLCbio workbench. Clones with at least 8 unique UMIs were defined as expanded, with this threshold being based on coefficient-of-variation modelling across technical triplicates. TCRdb trimmed public reads at Q25 via fastp, called clones via MiXCR and kept in-frame beta chains. When rows share a CDR3 protein, they turn into one entry using the most common DNA and genes. None of the V and J calls come from the authors' own analysis; TCRdb made them. This sample gives roughly 36,000 distinct CDR3 sequences in total; around 7.2% of them show up just once. Roughly 5.6% of the sample comes from the top ten.

Via the germline V gene, CDR1 is MDHEN and CDR2 SYDVKM. Relative to germline, V is missing 6 bases and J is missing 2 bases, with 13 bases of the junction outside any gene match. The CDR3 has 17 amino acids, counting the end cysteine and phenylalanine. This entry keeps only the CDR3 DNA: 51 bases, framed from base 1. This TCR was recovered from a man aged 45-65 years in good health. The sequencing sample was made of CD4+ T cells from blood. This sequence uses TRBV28 and TRBJ2-1; a stretch of 7 junction bases matches TRBD2. The nucleotides are TGTGCCAGCAGCCACCCTGGCGGGGGAGGGCCCTACAATGAGCAGTTCTTC. The translation is CASSHPGGGGPYNEQFF.